Listed here are 18 T cell receptor beta chains from one sample, sequenced in a study of CD8 T cells in ankylosing spondylitis. Study-level findings and limits: In ankylosing spondylitis blood, a motif of fewer than 10 highly homologous TCR beta variants appeared characteristic.

Each CDR3 protein gets one entry after TCRdb re-called the 5' RACE reads with MiXCR. The repertoire holds 400,000 or so distinct CDR3 sequences, with roughly 25% as singletons. Which antigens these TCRs recognize remains unknown. The source material was blood, either unsorted or a sorted T cell fraction (not recorded which). The receptors originated from a male donor with ankylosing spondylitis.

The chain couples TRBV5-1 to TRBJ2-2; a weak D match, TRBD1 (5 bases). The CDR3 has 14 amino acids. From germline, CDR1 is SGHRS and CDR2 YFSETQ. Trimming stripped 4 bases from V and 0 bases from J, with 7 bases between. CDR3 DNA sequence: TGCGCCAGCAGCAAGGACACGAACACCGGGGAGCTGTTTTTT. Amino acid sequence: CASSKDTNTGELFF. The full variable domain, completed using reference TRBV5-1 and TRBJ2-2, is KAGVTQTPRYLIKTRGQQVTLSCSPISGHRSVSWYQQTPGQGLQFLFEYFSETQRNKGNFPGRFSGRQFSNSRSEMNVSTLELGDSALYLCASSKDTNTGELFFGEGSRLTVL.

This clonotype was seen only a few times. This chain uses TRBV3-1 with TRBJ2-3; TRBD1 matches at 8 bases. The CDR3 runs 14 residues. Per the germline V gene, CDR1 is LGHDT and CDR2 is YNNKEL (reference sequence). J was trimmed by 5 bases and V by 4 bases; bases with no gene match: 5. This chain's CDR3 is CASSLGQGRDTQYF. The DNA for the CDR3 is TGTGCCAGCAGCCTCGGACAGGGAAGAGATACGCAGTATTTT.

The chain uses TRBV12-3 or TRBV12-4 and TRBJ2-1, with TRBD1 matching 9 bases. Trimming removed 7 bases from V and 15 bases from J; junction bases left unmatched: 7. The CDR3 length is 11 residues. The CDR3 spells CASKRQGGTFF. CDR3 nucleotide sequence: TGTGCCAGCAAGAGACAGGGGGGGACGTTCTTC.

This clonotype was counted a few times. The chain couples TRBV5-1 to TRBJ2-7; 8 nucleotides line up with TRBD1. Trimming removed 2 bases from V and 5 bases from J; junction bases left unmatched: 9. Germline values: CDR1 SGHRS, CDR2 YFSETQ. This CDR3 has 15 amino acids. The CDR3 sequence: CASSFQGAQEDEQYV. Here the CDR3 DNA reads TGCGCCAGCAGCTTCCAGGGGGCCCAAGAAGACGAGCAGTACGTC.

This clonotype was observed a few times. The genes are TRBV3-1 and TRBJ1-2; 10 bases map to TRBD1. The CDR3 runs to 14 residues. The junction had 6 bases not matched to a gene; V was cut back by 8 bases and J by 3 bases. Germline V gives CDR1 LGHDT, CDR2 YNNKEL (reference sequence). CDR3 nucleotides: TGTGCCAGCGGCTCCGGGACAGGGGACTATGGCTACACCTTC. This codes for CASGSGTGDYGYTF.

This clonotype was seen a few times. The chain carries TRBV9 and TRBJ2-1; 9 bases map to TRBD2. Per germline, CDR1 SGDLS and CDR2 YYNGEE. The CDR3 has 15 residues. Trimming removed 0 bases from V and 6 bases from J; junction bases left unmatched: 4. The CDR3 coding sequence is TGTGCCAGCAGCGTAGAGGCTAGCGGGATCAATGAGCAGTTCTTC. As protein: CASSVEASGINEQFF.

This clonotype has just a few counts. The chain recombines TRBV7-8 with TRBJ2-3; no clear D gene. The CDR3 extends over 12 amino acids. Germline CDR1 SGHVS, CDR2 FQNEAQ. Deletions cut 3 bases from V and 4 bases from J, with 5 bases between. The CDR3 DNA sequence: TGTGCCAGCAGCTTCATATCAGATACGCAGTATTTT. Protein sequence: CASSFISDTQYF.

This clonotype was seen a few times. This sequence joins TRBV5-1 and TRBJ1-4, with 7 nucleotides matching TRBD1. V trimming: 4 bases; J trimming: 7 bases; junction bases outside the gene matches: 7. The germline V gene has CDR1 SGHRS and CDR2 YFSETQ. This CDR3 comprises 14 residues. CDR3 residues: CASSVPGGGEKLFF. The CDR3, as DNA: TGCGCCAGCAGCGTACCAGGGGGGGGTGAAAAACTGTTTTTT. The variable domain in full, with the rest retrieved from reference TRBV5-1 and TRBJ1-4, is KAGVTQTPRYLIKTRGQQVTLSCSPISGHRSVSWYQQTPGQGLQFLFEYFSETQRNKGNFPGRFSGRQFSNSRSEMNVSTLELGDSALYLCASSVPGGGEKLFFGSGTQLSVL.

This clonotype appeared many times. This chain links TRBV25-1 with TRBJ2-5; 7 positions match TRBD1. This CDR3 contains 15 residues. The V and J ends lost 3 bases and 7 bases, in that order; junction bases with no gene match: 11. CDR1 is MGHDK and CDR2 is SYGVNS in the germline V gene. CDR3 region: CASSETGTLAVTQYF. CDR3 bases: TGTGCCAGCAGTGAGACAGGGACCCTCGCGGTGACCCAGTACTTC.

The gene calls are TRBV2 and TRBJ2-5; D is unclear. Trimming removed 3 bases at V and 5 bases at J, with 4 bases between. The CDR3 has 11 residues. Looked up from germline, CDR1 is SNHLY and CDR2 is FYNNEI. The CDR3 reads CASSDGETQYF. CDR3 nucleotides: TGTGCCAGCAGTGATGGGGAGACCCAGTACTTC.

This clonotype was seen a handful of times. V and J are TRBV28 and TRBJ2-5, with D possibly being TRBD2 (5 bases). The CDR3 sequence is 14 residues long. V was cut by 5 bases and J by 2 bases, with 12 bases left in between. Germline loops: CDR1 MDHEN, CDR2 SYDVKM. CDR3 residues: CASSLPRGQETQYF. CDR3 sequence (DNA): TGTGCCAGCAGTCTCCCCCGGGGACAAGAGACCCAGTACTTC.

This clonotype was counted at least ten times. This sequence joins TRBV11-2 and TRBJ1-2; the D is unclear. This CDR3 spans 13 amino acids. Trimming took off 5 bases at V and 14 bases at J, with 21 bases between the two ends. Per the germline V gene, CDR1 is SGHAT and CDR2 is FQNNGV. CDR3 DNA: TGTGCCAGCAGCGCCCCCGACAACAGCCCTAGGACCTTC. Protein sequence: CASSAPDNSPRTF.

There are a few counts of this clonotype. The V and J genes are TRBV20-1 and TRBJ1-1; D not certain. The germline gives CDR1 DFQATT, CDR2 SNEGSKA (reference sequence). CDR3 length: 11 residues. Trimming stripped 0 bases from V and 4 bases from J, with 3 bases between. The CDR3 DNA reads TGCAGTGCTAGAGAGAGCACTGAAGCTTTCTTT. This encodes CSARESTEAFF.

A few counts support this clonotype. This sequence joins TRBV7-9 and TRBJ2-6; D gene unclear. CDR3 length: 16 amino acids. Germline V lookup: CDR1 SEHNR, CDR2 FQNEAQ (reference sequence). Trimming stripped 4 bases from V and 2 bases from J, with 12 bases between. This chain's CDR3 is CASSSRIPAGANVLTF. The CDR3, as DNA: TGTGCCAGCAGCTCTAGAATCCCTGCTGGGGCCAACGTCCTGACTTTC.

The chain links TRBV7-2 to TRBJ1-2; D ambiguous. V was clipped by 2 bases and J by 8 bases, with 12 bases between them. Per the germline V gene, CDR1 is SGHTA and CDR2 is FQGNSA. The CDR3 totals 13 residues. CDR3 in amino acids: CASSLQSRSGYTF. The CDR3 DNA follows: TGTGCCAGCAGCTTACAGTCCCGTTCCGGCTACACCTTC.

The chain combines TRBV2 with TRBJ2-3; D possibly corresponds to TRBD2 (5 bases). Germline loops: CDR1 SNHLY, CDR2 FYNNEI. V was trimmed by 5 bases and J by 2 bases, leaving 11 bases between them. CDR3 size: 14 residues. The CDR3 bases are TGTGCCAGCAGTTCCCAGCGGATCACAGATACGCAGTATTTT. It specifies CASSSQRITDTQYF. The complete variable domain, with remaining parts taken from reference TRBV2 and TRBJ2-3, reads EPEVTQTPSHQVTQMGQEVILRCVPISNHLYFYWYRQILGQKVEFLVSFYNNEISEKSEIFDDQFSVERPDGSNFTLKIRSTKLEDSAMYFCASSSQRITDTQYFGPGTRLTVL.

CDR3 loop: CASSRDGTSLTADTQYF. CDR3 nucleotides: TGTGCCAGCAGCCGCGATGGGACTAGTCTCACCGCAGATACGCAGTATTTT. The chain has TRBV5-5 and TRBJ2-3; 8 bases line up with TRBD2. The CDR3 spans 17 residues. Germline V gene data show CDR1 as SGHKS and CDR2 as YYEKEE (reference sequence). V gave up 4 bases and J gave up 4 bases; unmatched junction bases: 14.

This clonotype was observed a handful of times. V and J are TRBV5-1 and TRBJ1-1; D perhaps matches TRBD1 (5 bases). Germline V gene sequence: CDR1 SGHRS, CDR2 YFSETQ. With 4 bases removed from V and 6 bases from J, the gap between germline ends came to 16 bases. This CDR3 has 14 amino acids. The CDR3 reads CASSTQGERAEAFF. The CDR3 nucleotides read TGCGCCAGCAGCACCCAAGGGGAGAGGGCTGAAGCTTTCTTT.